These 2 T cell receptor beta chains originate from one sample sequenced in a study of regulatory T cells in long-lasting Graves disease. For TCR beta, libraries came from iRepertoire HTBI primers and Arm-PCR of CDR3 regions. Each CDR3 protein gets one entry after TCRdb re-called the multiplex PCR reads with MiXCR. The sample contains 380,000 or so distinct CDR3 sequences, 16% of which appear only once. As for time point: newly diagnosed GD, antithyroid drugs for less than 3 months. RNA isolated from PBMCs was used to make the TCR library. Separately, the same data were catalogued under a study of T cells in Graves' hyperthyroidism and ophthalmopathy.

This specimen was peripheral blood mononuclear cells (PBMCs), taken at new diagnosis, from a patient treated with antithyroid drugs. The receptors here all came from a woman under 30 with Graves disease.

The V and J genes are TRBV28 and TRBJ1-1; maybe TRBD1 (6 bases). The CDR3 runs to 14 residues. Trimming shortened V by 5 bases and J by 4 bases, and 14 bases separated the two germline ends. The V gene's germline CDR1 is MDHEN and CDR2 SYDVKM. DNA for the CDR3: TGTGCCAGCAGTCTCCCCCGGGGGCCCACTGAAGCTTTCTTT. It translates to CASSLPRGPTEAFF.

This clonotype was seen repeatedly, ten times or more. The rearrangement uses TRBV15 and TRBJ1-2; weak D call: TRBD1 (5 bases). The CDR3 length is 14 residues. V was clipped by 6 bases and J by 3 bases, with 14 bases between them. Germline V lookup: CDR1 LNHNV, CDR2 YYDKDF (reference sequence). CDR3 in amino acids: CATSTGHTYYGYTF. The CDR3 coding sequence is TGTGCCACCAGTACCGGACACACTTACTATGGCTACACCTTC.